This passage covers 8 T cell receptor beta chains from one sample sequenced in a study of lymphopenia after photon versus proton radiotherapy. This table comes from immunoSEQ multiplex PCR, and its TCRdb copy is limited to in-frame clones, with some not included. The sample yields some 14,000 clones, 82% seen once. This specimen was peripheral blood, taken from a patient treated with photon-based radiotherapy. The receptor set was obtained from a man aged 50-60 years with gastric cancer.

J is TRBJ2-1 and V is TRBV7-3; weak D call: TRBD1 (5 bases). Per germline, CDR1 SGHTA and CDR2 FQGTGA. Trimming removed 2 bases from V and 0 bases from J, with 8 bases in between. The CDR3 totals 15 residues. CDR3 sequence: CASSLGDSSYNEQFF. The CDR3 DNA reads as TGTGCCAGCAGCTTAGGAGACAGCTCCTACAATGAGCAGTTCTTC.

The rearrangement uses TRBV2 and TRBJ2-7; D gene ambiguous. V dropped 0 bases and J dropped 4 bases, with 10 bases sitting between them. The CDR3 contains 14 residues. From germline, CDR1 is SNHLY and CDR2 FYNNEI. The CDR3 bases are TGTGCCAGCAGTGAAGCGCTCCCCTCGTACGAGCAGTACTTC. Its protein product is CASSEALPSYEQYF. The variable domain in full, with the rest retrieved from reference TRBV2 and TRBJ2-7, is EPEVTQTPSHQVTQMGQEVILRCVPISNHLYFYWYRQILGQKVEFLVSFYNNEISEKSEIFDDQFSVERPDGSNFTLKIRSTKLEDSAMYFCASSEALPSYEQYFGPGTRLTVT.

J is TRBJ2-3 and V is TRBV9; D not resolved. V was clipped by 3 bases and J by 8 bases, with 13 bases between them. This CDR3 comprises 13 residues. Germline CDR1 SGDLS, CDR2 YYNGEE. CDR3 coding DNA: TGTGCCAGCAGCGCGAAAGAGCAAACTACGCAGTATTTT. It yields the protein CASSAKEQTTQYF.

The V call is TRBV6-1, the J call TRBJ2-7; 9 bases align to TRBD1. The V gene's germline CDR1 is MNHNS and CDR2 SASEGT. CDR3 length: 13 amino acids. V trimming: 10 bases; J trimming: 1 base; junction bases outside the gene matches: 5. CDR3 nucleotides: TGTGCCACCGGGACAGGGCATTCCTACGAGCAGTACGTC. Translating it yields CATGTGHSYEQYV.

Here the CDR3 DNA reads TGTGCCAGCAGCGTAGGGGGGGTTTTAGGTGAAAAACTGTTTTTT. This gives the protein CASSVGGVLGEKLFF. V usage is TRBV9 and J usage is TRBJ1-4, with a tentative D call TRBD1 (5 bases). CDR3 length equals 15 residues. V was trimmed by 0 bases and J by 7 bases, leaving 13 bases between them. Germline V gene lookup returns CDR1 SGDLS and CDR2 YYNGEE.

The CDR3 reads CASSKQGIHYTEAFF. The CDR3 nucleotides read TGTGCCAGCAGTAAACAGGGGATACACTACACTGAAGCTTTCTTT. This chain links TRBV27 with TRBJ1-1; TRBD1 matches 7 bases. Trimming at V came to 5 bases and at J to 3 bases, leaving 9 bases not matched to a gene. The CDR3 is 15 amino acids. Germline loops: CDR1 MNHEY, CDR2 SMNVEV (reference sequence).

The chain links TRBV2 to TRBJ2-5; D gene uncertain. Germline loops: CDR1 SNHLY, CDR2 FYNNEI. V dropped 4 bases and J dropped 5 bases, with 2 bases sitting between them. CDR3 length equals 10 residues. The CDR3: CASSVETQYF. Written as DNA, the CDR3 is TGTGCCAGCAGTGTTGAGACCCAGTACTTC.

The chain couples TRBV5-1 to TRBJ1-1; 7 bases are shared with TRBD1. V was pared by 4 bases and J by 5 bases, with 2 bases of the junction left unmatched. Germline V gene data show CDR1 as SGHRS and CDR2 as YFSETQ. The CDR3 is made up of 12 amino acids. The DNA of the CDR3 is TGCGCCAGCAGCCAGGGGGGGACTGAAGCTTTCTTT. It specifies CASSQGGTEAFF.